The sample holds one count of the clone carrying this T cell receptor beta chain. Other DNA sequences within the sample encode an identical CDR3. Per the germline V gene, CDR1 is KGHSH and CDR2 is LQKENI. The CDR3 covers 15 residues. Trimming took 6 bases from V and 0 from J; bases not matched to a gene: 7. The source of the sample is a study of blood T cell repertoires in COVID-19. Study as a whole: Samples of COVID-19 (acute and convalescent) were obtained from the United States, Italy and Spain. T cells, B-cell-depleted T cells, or PBMCs supplied cDNA or gDNA.

Sequencing was performed with immunoSEQ multiplex PCR; in TCRdb, only in-frame clones are kept and a portion is missing. The sample records under 200,000 clones, about 85% being singletons. Sequencing was carried out using peripheral blood. This TCR came from a man between 60 and 75 years old who had recovered from COVID-19. This chain links TRBV18 with TRBJ1-1; TRBD1 matches 7 bases. The CDR3 nucleotides are TGTGCCAGCTCTCCCACGACAGGGCTGAACACTGAAGCTTTCTTT. Protein sequence: CASSPTTGLNTEAFF.